This T cell receptor beta chain comes out of a study of blood T cells in healthy people across ages. Total RNA was extracted at no less than 6 micrograms per sample. The CDR3 runs to 16 residues. The germline V gene has CDR1 MGHRA and CDR2 YSYEKL. Losses at the gene ends were 3 bases for V and 3 bases for J; bases not matched to a gene: 7. Whole-study results and caveats: Roughly linear age-related decline in beta diversity appeared, significant by age approximately 40.

PCR was performed a second time for roughly 7 to 12 cycles using a sample-barcoded 5' primer and a J-beta primer mix. TCRdb independently ran MiXCR on the 5' RACE reads; one entry per CDR3 protein. The sample has around 1.5 million distinct CDR3 sequences; around 39% are singletons. Turning to this clonotype: The antigen remains undetermined.

The genes are TRBV4-1 and TRBJ2-1; TRBD2 matches at 8 bases. This TCR came from a woman aged 18-30 years in good health. Material: blood. This chain's CDR3 is CASSQFLAGGYNEQFF. CDR3 DNA: TGCGCCAGCAGCCAGTTCTTGGCGGGAGGCTACAATGAGCAGTTCTTC.